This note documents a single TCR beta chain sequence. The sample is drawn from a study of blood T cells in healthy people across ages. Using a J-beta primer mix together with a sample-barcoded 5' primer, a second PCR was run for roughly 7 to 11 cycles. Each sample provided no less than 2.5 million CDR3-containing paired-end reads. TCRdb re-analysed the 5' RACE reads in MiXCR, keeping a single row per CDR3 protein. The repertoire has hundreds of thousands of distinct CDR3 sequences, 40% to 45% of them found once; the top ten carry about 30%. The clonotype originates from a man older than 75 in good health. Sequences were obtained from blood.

CDR3 in amino acids: CASSYSNRANTEAFF. The CDR3 nucleotides read TGTGCCAGCAGTTACTCGAACAGGGCAAACACTGAAGCTTTCTTT. The rearrangement links TRBV6-5 to TRBJ1-1, with a tentative D call TRBD1 (6 bases). This CDR3 spans 15 amino acids. CDR1 MNHEY and CDR2 SVGAGI come from the germline V gene. Trimming shortened V by 0 bases and J by 2 bases, and 10 bases separated the two germline ends.